This TCR beta chain emerged from a study of T-cell reconstitution after alpha-beta-depleted transplantation in children. Study outcomes and limitations: About two months after transplant, alpha-beta T cells reportedly came from several hundred expanded graft clones. Newly generated T cells supplied most T-cell counts and diversity one year post-transplant. Where some patients showed high TCRbeta diversity at day 60, it came from recipient T cells and thymic progenitors that had survived.

This clonotype has at least ten counts. Its target is not known. Per germline, CDR1 SGHDT and CDR2 YYEEEE. CDR3 length: 13 amino acids. V lost 4 bases, J lost 7 bases, and 14 bases lay in between. Preparation of the TCRbeta library used unique molecular identifiers. TCRdb called the PCR reads again in MiXCR, with one record for every CDR3 protein. The data contain fewer than 700,000 distinct CDR3 sequences, about 23% of them singletons. The receptor was derived from a boy under two years old who had a stem cell transplant for acute myeloid leukemia, so the T cells may come from the graft donor. This specimen was PBMCs, mostly from graft donor cells, taken 360 days after TCRalphabeta/CD19-depleted stem cell transplant. The chain employs TRBV5-6 and TRBJ1-1; D is ambiguous. CDR3 DNA: TGTGCCAGCAGCCCGGGAGCGGGGTTTGAAGCTTTCTTT. This sequence encodes CASSPGAGFEAFF. The whole variable domain, remainder taken from reference TRBV5-6 and TRBJ1-1, is DAGVTQSPTHLIKTRGQQVTLRCSPKSGHDTVSWYQQALGQGPQFIFQYYEEEERQRGNFPDRFSGHQFPNYSSELNVNALLLGDSALYLCASSPGAGFEAFFGQGTRLTVV.